One sample yielded the 31 T cell receptor beta chains listed below, sequenced in a study of T cell repertoires in cytomegalovirus infection. TCRdb analysed the reads with MiXCR anew, one entry per CDR3 protein. The table shows approximately 180,000 distinct CDR3 sequences, with about a tenth occurring only once. Sequencing was carried out using PBMCs. The receptors here all came from a human donor in good health (CMV status not recorded). Some clones in this sample may be carry-over from other donors' samples.

V and J are TRBV19 and TRBJ1-2; D may be TRBD1 (5 bases). This CDR3 region has 14 residues. V was cut by 4 bases and J by 0 bases, with 9 bases left in between. The germline gives CDR1 LNHDA, CDR2 SQIVND (reference sequence). The CDR3 spells CASSRQSPNYGYTF. In DNA form, the CDR3 reads TGTGCCAGTAGTAGACAGTCACCTAACTATGGCTACACCTTC.

At least ten counts were recorded for this clonotype. This sequence joins TRBV7-2 and TRBJ2-2, with D possibly being TRBD2 (7 bases). Germline lookup yields CDR1 SGHTA and CDR2 FQGNSA. Trimming took off 5 bases at V and 6 bases at J, with 22 bases between the two ends. The length of the CDR3 is 17 residues. CDR3 sequence: CASSLSRGALTPGELFF. The CDR3 coding sequence is TGTGCCAGCAGCCTCTCCCGGGGGGCCCTTACCCCCGGGGAGCTGTTTTTT. Combining the CDR3 with reference TRBV7-2 and TRBJ2-2 gives the whole variable domain GAGVSQSPSNKVTEKGKDVELRCDPISGHTALYWYRQSLGQGLEFLIYFQGNSAPDKSGLPSDRFSAERTGGSVSTLTIQRTQQEDSAVYLCASSLSRGALTPGELFFGEGSRLTVL.

This clonotype was observed many times. The chain recombines TRBV7-6 with TRBJ1-2; D not resolved. CDR3 length: 13 residues. CDR1 is SGHVS, CDR2 FNYEAQ, per germline. The ends were cut back, 4 bases at V and 5 bases at J, with 11 bases in the middle. The CDR3 DNA reads TGTGCCAGCAGCTCGGACCTTAATTATGGCTACACCTTC. Translating gives CASSSDLNYGYTF.

This clonotype was seen ten or more times. The CDR3 protein is CASSLFRNPYNEQFF. The CDR3 coding sequence is TGTGCCAGCAGTTTATTCCGAAACCCCTACAATGAGCAGTTCTTC. This chain joins TRBV28 and TRBJ2-1, with D unresolved. The CDR3 consists of 15 residues. V was trimmed by 1 base and J by 2 bases, leaving 9 bases between them. Germline V gene lookup returns CDR1 MDHEN and CDR2 SYDVKM.

About this clonotype itself: A read error may be the cause here, since a much bigger clone is one base away. The gene calls are TRBV10-3 and TRBJ2-3, with 9 bases fitting TRBD2. CDR3 length: 13 residues. Germline CDR1 reads ENHRY; CDR2 reads SYGVKD. J was trimmed by 6 bases and V by 11 bases; bases with no gene match: 9. This CDR3 is CAVWAGGRDTQYF. DNA of the CDR3: TGTGCCGTCTGGGCGGGAGGGCGCGATACGCAGTATTTT.

This clonotype came up many times. The CDR3: CASSVTSGGTDTQYF. In nucleotides, the CDR3 is TGTGCCAGCAGTGTGACTAGCGGGGGCACAGATACGCAGTATTTT. This chain joins TRBV6-1 and TRBJ2-3; 11 bases are shared with TRBD2. The trim removed 4 bases at V and 1 base at J, leaving 1 base unmatched. CDR1 and CDR2 from the germline V gene are MNHNS and SASEGT. CDR3 length equals 15 residues.

This clonotype was detected ten times or more. This chain connects TRBV7-2 to TRBJ2-3; D is undetermined. The CDR3 length is 13 residues. Trimming removed 5 bases at V and 3 bases at J, with 9 bases between. Germline V gene lookup returns CDR1 SGHTA and CDR2 FQGNSA. CDR3 protein: CASSHTDTDTQYF. DNA for the CDR3: TGTGCCAGCAGCCACACGGATACAGATACGCAGTATTTT.

At least ten counts were recorded for this clonotype. V is TRBV6-1 and J is TRBJ1-2, with TRBD1 matching 7 bases. The V gene's germline CDR1 is MNHNS and CDR2 SASEGT. The CDR3 is 13 residues long. The V and J ends lost 5 bases and 4 bases, in that order; junction bases with no gene match: 4. The chain's CDR3 is CASSLTGIYGYTF. The CDR3 DNA reads TGTGCCAGCAGTCTGACAGGGATCTATGGCTACACCTTC.

This clonotype was observed many times. V is TRBV7-2 and J is TRBJ2-3, with 11 bases fitting TRBD2. CDR3 length equals 18 residues. V dropped 1 base and J dropped 0; count of bases not matched to a gene: 6. Looked up from germline, CDR1 is SGHTA and CDR2 is FQGNSA. In nucleotides, the CDR3 is TGTGCCAGCAGCTTAGTCGGGACTAGCGGTACTAGCACAGATACGCAGTATTTT. It is translated as CASSLVGTSGTSTDTQYF.

This clonotype was counted many times. V gene TRBV11-2 combines with J gene TRBJ2-7; D is undetermined. This CDR3 has 13 residues. The V end lost 4 bases, the J end lost 5 bases, and 12 bases lay between the germline ends. CDR1 SGHAT and CDR2 FQNNGV come from the germline V gene. The CDR3 sequence is CASSWVVGDEQYF. For the CDR3, the DNA is TGTGCCAGCAGCTGGGTAGTGGGCGACGAGCAGTACTTC.

This clonotype has a count of ten or more. This chain links TRBV7-2 with TRBJ1-4; the match to TRBD1 covers 8 bases. With 2 bases clipped from V and 7 bases from J, the junction kept 9 bases outside the gene matches. Germline CDR1 is SGHTA and CDR2 is FQGNSA. The CDR3 has 16 amino acids. CDR3 protein: CASSLKDRGVAEKLFF. The CDR3 coding sequence is TGTGCCAGCAGCTTAAAAGACAGGGGTGTGGCTGAAAAACTGTTTTTT.

V usage is TRBV6-2 or TRBV6-3 and J usage is TRBJ1-1; no clear D. V was trimmed by 6 bases and J by 3 bases, leaving 8 bases between them. The CDR3 has 12 amino acids. Germline assignment: CDR1 MNHEY and CDR2 SVGEGT. The CDR3 region has the DNA TGTGCCAGCAGCCCCGCCGACACTGAAGCTTTCTTT. Translation: CASSPADTEAFF.

This clonotype was seen a few times. The gene calls are TRBV6-1 and TRBJ1-5; D is unclear. The CDR3 spans 15 residues. Germline V gene lookup returns CDR1 MNHNS and CDR2 SASEGT. V was trimmed by 4 bases and J by 0 bases, leaving 10 bases between them. The CDR3 region is CASSGASNSNQPQHF. The CDR3 DNA follows: TGTGCCAGCAGTGGGGCCTCGAATAGCAATCAGCCCCAGCATTTT.

The chain is built from TRBV7-9 and TRBJ1-1; D uncertain. V was clipped by 3 bases and J by 1 base, with 9 bases between them. Looked up from germline, CDR1 is SEHNR and CDR2 is FQNEAQ (reference sequence). The CDR3 sequence is 14 residues long. In DNA, the CDR3 is TGTGCCAGCAGCTTTGAAGGGTCGAACACTGAAGCTTTCTTT. This encodes CASSFEGSNTEAFF.

At least ten counts were recorded for this clonotype. The rearrangement links TRBV7-3 to TRBJ2-1, with D perhaps TRBD2 (5 bases). CDR1 is SGHTA and CDR2 is FQGTGA in the germline V gene. The CDR3 length is 12 residues. Trimming removed 4 bases from V and 13 bases from J, with 14 bases in between. This chain's CDR3 is CASSSPGLAQFF. CDR3 bases: TGTGCCAGCAGCTCTCCCGGACTCGCACAGTTCTTC. Based on the CDR3 plus reference TRBV7-3 and TRBJ2-1, the full variable domain is GAGVSQTPSNKVTEKGKYVELRCDPISGHTALYWYRQSLGQGPEFLIYFQGTGAADDSGLPNDRFFAVRPEGSVSTLKIQRTERGDSAVYLCASSSPGLAQFFGPGTRLTVL.

The CDR3, as DNA: TGCAGTGCTAGAGATCTCCGGTTAGCATTTGAGACCCAGTACTTC. Amino acids: CSARDLRLAFETQYF. This rearrangement joins TRBV20-1 to TRBJ2-5; D gene uncertain. Germline V gene lookup returns CDR1 DFQATT and CDR2 SNEGSKA (reference sequence). This CDR3 spans 15 amino acids. V was cut by 0 bases and J by 5 bases, with 16 bases left in between.

This clonotype showed up many times. The chain combines TRBV5-4 with TRBJ2-1, with D perhaps matching TRBD1 or TRBD2 (5 bases each). Germline CDR1 reads SGHNT; CDR2 reads YYREEE (reference sequence). This CDR3 has 13 residues. V lost 4 bases to trimming and J lost 6 bases, with 11 bases between them. The CDR3 here is CASSLGTLNEQFF. CDR3 nucleotides: TGTGCCAGCAGCCTCGGGACCCTCAATGAGCAGTTCTTC.

This clonotype was counted at least ten times. The chain couples TRBV20-1 to TRBJ1-5, with a tentative D call TRBD1 (6 bases). CDR1 is DFQATT and CDR2 is SNEGSKA in the germline V gene (reference sequence). This CDR3 is 16 amino acids long. The V end lost 6 bases, the J end lost 4 bases, and 22 bases lay between the germline ends. The CDR3 sequence is CSAAISFGTHNQPQHF. The CDR3 nucleotides are TGCAGTGCAGCCATATCATTCGGGACACATAATCAGCCCCAGCATTTT.

This clonotype was observed a handful of times. The chain recombines TRBV5-5 with TRBJ1-6; D perhaps matches TRBD1 (5 bases). The CDR3 loop spans 17 amino acids. Trimming left V 1 base short and J 0 bases short, with 11 bases between. Germline V CDR1 and CDR2: SGHKS, YYEKEE (reference sequence). DNA of the CDR3: TGTGCCAGCAGCTTGCCGGTGGGGGTCTCCTATAATTCACCCCTCCACTTT. Amino acid sequence: CASSLPVGVSYNSPLHF.

This clonotype came up many times. The V and J genes are TRBV7-3 and TRBJ2-1; D is possibly TRBD1 or TRBD2 (5 bases each). Looked up from germline, CDR1 is SGHTA and CDR2 is FQGTGA. V was trimmed by 5 bases and J by 5 bases, leaving 10 bases between them. The CDR3 has 13 residues. Here the CDR3 reads CASSEGRDNEQFF. The CDR3 DNA reads as TGTGCCAGCAGCGAGGGACGGGACAATGAGCAGTTCTTC.

Many counts were recorded for this clonotype. This chain connects TRBV5-4 to TRBJ2-6; D is ambiguous. The CDR3 runs to 15 residues. Germline V gives CDR1 SGHNT, CDR2 YYREEE (reference sequence). V dropped 6 bases and J dropped 3 bases, with 13 bases sitting between them. CDR3 bases: TGTGCCAGCACCTCACCCGAAAGTGGGGCCAACGTCCTGACTTTC. Protein sequence: CASTSPESGANVLTF. Full variable domain (remainder filled in from reference TRBV5-4 and TRBJ2-6): ETGVTQSPTHLIKTRGQQVTLRCSSQSGHNTVSWYQQALGQGPQFIFQYYREEENGRGNFPPRFSGLQFPNYSSELNVNALELDDSALYLCASTSPESGANVLTFGAGSRLTVL.

This clonotype was observed many times. This chain links TRBV6-2 or TRBV6-3 with TRBJ2-7; 11 bases line up with TRBD2. The J segment lost 0 bases and the V segment lost 7 bases, leaving 5 bases of the junction unmatched. The V gene's germline CDR1 is MNHEY and CDR2 SVGEGT. The CDR3 is 15 residues long. CDR3 loop: CASKLLAGGSYEQYF. The DNA for the CDR3 is TGTGCCAGCAAACTTCTAGCGGGAGGCTCCTACGAGCAGTACTTC.

This clonotype was counted many times. The chain links TRBV7-9 to TRBJ2-7, with a possible D match to TRBD2 (5 bases). V dropped 5 bases and J dropped 3 bases, with 14 bases sitting between them. This CDR3 region has 14 residues. Germline V gives CDR1 SEHNR, CDR2 FQNEAQ (reference sequence). DNA of the CDR3: TGTGCCAGCAGCCCCCCAGGAGGCCACTACGAGCAGTACTTC. Protein product: CASSPPGGHYEQYF.

The chain couples TRBV18 to TRBJ1-1, with TRBD1 as a possible D gene (5 bases). CDR3 length equals 14 residues. The germline V gene encodes CDR1 KGHSH and CDR2 LQKENI. Trimming cost V 3 bases and J 1 base, with 9 bases left between them. CDR3 in DNA: TGTGCCAGCTCACCGATCGGGGGGAACACTGAAGCTTTCTTT. Encoded protein: CASSPIGGNTEAFF. Filled out from reference TRBV18 and TRBJ1-1, the complete variable domain reads NAGVMQNPRHLVRRRGQEARLRCSPMKGHSHVYWYRQLPEEGLKFMVYLQKENIIDESGMPKERFSAEFPKEGPSILRIQQVVRGDSAAYFCASSPIGGNTEAFFGQGTRLTVV.

This clonotype was counted between two and nine times. The V and J genes are TRBV4-3 and TRBJ1-3; D not resolved. CDR1 is LGHNA and CDR2 is YSLEER in the germline V gene. CDR3 length: 13 residues. The V and J ends lost 0 bases and 4 bases respectively, with 4 bases between them. Written as DNA, the CDR3 is TGCGCCAGCAGCCAAGAACGGGGAAACACCATATATTTT. It yields the protein CASSQERGNTIYF.

This clonotype was seen only a few times. This chain joins TRBV6-2 or TRBV6-3 and TRBJ2-7; no firm D call. This CDR3 has 15 residues. Per germline, CDR1 MNHEY and CDR2 SVGEGT. Trimming removed 5 bases at V and 3 bases at J, with 17 bases between. The CDR3 spells CASSPSLALDYEQYF. The CDR3 region has the DNA TGTGCCAGCAGTCCATCCCTCGCCCTAGACTACGAGCAGTACTTC.

This clonotype was seen more than once but under ten times. The rearrangement links TRBV6-2 or TRBV6-3 to TRBJ1-5, with D possibly being TRBD1 (5 bases). Trimming left V 2 bases short and J 2 bases short, with 10 bases between. This CDR3 has 15 amino acids. CDR1 MNHEY and CDR2 SVGEGT come from the germline V gene. The CDR3 sequence: CASSYAAGGNQPQHF. The DNA for the CDR3 is TGTGCCAGCAGTTACGCCGCGGGGGGCAATCAGCCCCAGCATTTT.

The table lists this clonotype with many counts. The chain combines TRBV4-3 with TRBJ2-7, with TRBD2 as a possible D gene (6 bases). CDR1 and CDR2 from the germline V gene are LGHNA and YSLEER. V was clipped by 0 bases and J by 4 bases, with 16 bases between them. The CDR3 has 16 residues. CDR3: CASSQDWPSASYEQYF. CDR3 nucleotides: TGCGCCAGCAGCCAAGACTGGCCTAGCGCCTCTTACGAGCAGTACTTC.

The V and J genes are TRBV6-2 or TRBV6-3 and TRBJ2-2; TRBD1 agrees at 7 bases. Germline CDR1 is MNHEY and CDR2 is SVGEGT. Trimming took 5 bases from V and 5 from J; bases not matched to a gene: 8. The CDR3 spans 15 residues. The CDR3 loop is CASSRTGPWTGELFF. The CDR3 DNA reads as TGTGCCAGCAGTAGGACAGGCCCGTGGACCGGGGAGCTGTTTTTT.

This clonotype has a count of ten or more. Possible read error: a much larger clone is one base away. The chain couples TRBV5-4 to TRBJ1-2; D gene uncertain. The CDR3 extends over 11 amino acids. Germline CDR1 and CDR2: SGHNT and YYREEE (reference sequence). Trimming pared 3 bases from V and 3 bases from J, leaving 3 bases between. The CDR3 coding sequence is TGTGCCAGCAGCTCAGACTATGGCTACACCTTC. Translation gives CASSSDYGYTF. The whole variable domain, remainder taken from reference TRBV5-4 and TRBJ1-2, is ETGVTQSPTHLIKTRGQQVTLRCSSQSGHNTVSWYQQALGQGPQFIFQYYREEENGRGNFPPRFSGLQFPNYSSELNVNALELDDSALYLCASSSDYGYTFGSGTRLTVV.

The chain links TRBV4-3 to TRBJ2-7; D ambiguous. This CDR3 comprises 14 residues. V lost 1 base and J 0 bases, leaving 7 bases between the germline ends. The germline V gene has CDR1 LGHNA and CDR2 YSLEER. The CDR3: CASSQVSSSYEQYF. The CDR3, as DNA: TGCGCCAGCAGCCAAGTTAGCAGCTCCTACGAGCAGTACTTC.